Reported below is one T cell receptor (beta chain). Antigen unknown. These data belong to a study of T cell responses to AZD1222 COVID-19 vaccine. Overall study results and limits: With dominance at 160-218 and 743-854, vaccine-associated CD4 TCRs spanned spike. Spike-specific TCR breadth and depth rose after two AZD1222 doses. None of the repertoires were sampled until the peak T cell response had passed. The reported proportion of spike-specific TCRs targeting unmutated variant regions was nearly half.

V was pared by 4 bases and J by 4 bases, with 19 bases between. The V gene's germline CDR1 is SQVTM and CDR2 ANQGSEA. CDR3 length equals 15 residues. Assay used: immunoSEQ multiplex PCR; TCRdb lists only in-frame clones, some missing. The table has about 70,000 clones, 70% to 90% seen once. V is TRBV29-1 and J is TRBJ1-1, with unresolved D. Sequencing was performed on peripheral blood, taken 28 days after the second dose of the MenACWY control vaccine. This TCR was recovered from an adult who received the MenACWY meningococcal vaccine as a control. CDR3 nucleotide sequence: TGCAGCGTTGCCCTTTATGGTGGAAGAGGCACTGAAGCTTTCTTT. Translation: CSVALYGGRGTEAFF.